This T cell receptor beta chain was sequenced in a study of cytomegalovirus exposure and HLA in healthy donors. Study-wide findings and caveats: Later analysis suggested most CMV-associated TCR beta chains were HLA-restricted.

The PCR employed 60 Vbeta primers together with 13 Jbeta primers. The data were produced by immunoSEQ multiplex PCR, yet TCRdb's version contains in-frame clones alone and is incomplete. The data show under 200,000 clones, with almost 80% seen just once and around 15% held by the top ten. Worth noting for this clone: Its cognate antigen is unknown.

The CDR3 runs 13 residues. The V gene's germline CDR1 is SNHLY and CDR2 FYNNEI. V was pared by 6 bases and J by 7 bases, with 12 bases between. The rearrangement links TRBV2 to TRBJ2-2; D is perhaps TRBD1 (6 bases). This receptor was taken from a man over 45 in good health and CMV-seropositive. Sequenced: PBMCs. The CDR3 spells CASSHTGIGELFF. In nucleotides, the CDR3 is TGTGCCAGCAGCCATACAGGGATCGGGGAGCTGTTTTTT.